This T cell receptor (beta chain) was documented in a study of technical replicates of blood from a handful of donors (dated by TCRdb to 2016 to 2017). To note about this clone: Its specific antigen is unknown. The sample holds no much larger clone one base away, and base qualities are not on file.

Library prep was done by the immunoSEQ multiplex PCR assay. TCRdb provides this immuneACCESS table in a form limited to in-frame rearrangements. Some clones are lacking; in checked studies, under half of them reflect an unresolved V gene, and why the rest are absent is not known. The sample yields 55,000 to 80,000 clones; roughly 98% were counted once. The ten largest account for about 0.16% of the sample. Trimmed from V: 4 bases; trimmed from J: 2 bases; junction bases lacking a gene match: 0. Based on the germline V gene, the CDR1 and CDR2 sequences are ENHRY and SYGVKD. There are 13 amino acids in the CDR3, from cysteine to phenylalanine inclusive. The retained sequence is limited to the CDR3, 39 bases, with the frame set at the first base.

The V gene is TRBV10-3 and the J gene is TRBJ2-7; 9 bases in the junction line up with TRBD1. The sequenced sample consisted of T cells isolated from PBMCs. This TCR derives from a human donor in good health. The CDR3 region has the sequence CAISGQGAYEQYF. The sequence in DNA is TGTGCCATCAGTGGACAGGGGGCCTACGAGCAGTACTTC.